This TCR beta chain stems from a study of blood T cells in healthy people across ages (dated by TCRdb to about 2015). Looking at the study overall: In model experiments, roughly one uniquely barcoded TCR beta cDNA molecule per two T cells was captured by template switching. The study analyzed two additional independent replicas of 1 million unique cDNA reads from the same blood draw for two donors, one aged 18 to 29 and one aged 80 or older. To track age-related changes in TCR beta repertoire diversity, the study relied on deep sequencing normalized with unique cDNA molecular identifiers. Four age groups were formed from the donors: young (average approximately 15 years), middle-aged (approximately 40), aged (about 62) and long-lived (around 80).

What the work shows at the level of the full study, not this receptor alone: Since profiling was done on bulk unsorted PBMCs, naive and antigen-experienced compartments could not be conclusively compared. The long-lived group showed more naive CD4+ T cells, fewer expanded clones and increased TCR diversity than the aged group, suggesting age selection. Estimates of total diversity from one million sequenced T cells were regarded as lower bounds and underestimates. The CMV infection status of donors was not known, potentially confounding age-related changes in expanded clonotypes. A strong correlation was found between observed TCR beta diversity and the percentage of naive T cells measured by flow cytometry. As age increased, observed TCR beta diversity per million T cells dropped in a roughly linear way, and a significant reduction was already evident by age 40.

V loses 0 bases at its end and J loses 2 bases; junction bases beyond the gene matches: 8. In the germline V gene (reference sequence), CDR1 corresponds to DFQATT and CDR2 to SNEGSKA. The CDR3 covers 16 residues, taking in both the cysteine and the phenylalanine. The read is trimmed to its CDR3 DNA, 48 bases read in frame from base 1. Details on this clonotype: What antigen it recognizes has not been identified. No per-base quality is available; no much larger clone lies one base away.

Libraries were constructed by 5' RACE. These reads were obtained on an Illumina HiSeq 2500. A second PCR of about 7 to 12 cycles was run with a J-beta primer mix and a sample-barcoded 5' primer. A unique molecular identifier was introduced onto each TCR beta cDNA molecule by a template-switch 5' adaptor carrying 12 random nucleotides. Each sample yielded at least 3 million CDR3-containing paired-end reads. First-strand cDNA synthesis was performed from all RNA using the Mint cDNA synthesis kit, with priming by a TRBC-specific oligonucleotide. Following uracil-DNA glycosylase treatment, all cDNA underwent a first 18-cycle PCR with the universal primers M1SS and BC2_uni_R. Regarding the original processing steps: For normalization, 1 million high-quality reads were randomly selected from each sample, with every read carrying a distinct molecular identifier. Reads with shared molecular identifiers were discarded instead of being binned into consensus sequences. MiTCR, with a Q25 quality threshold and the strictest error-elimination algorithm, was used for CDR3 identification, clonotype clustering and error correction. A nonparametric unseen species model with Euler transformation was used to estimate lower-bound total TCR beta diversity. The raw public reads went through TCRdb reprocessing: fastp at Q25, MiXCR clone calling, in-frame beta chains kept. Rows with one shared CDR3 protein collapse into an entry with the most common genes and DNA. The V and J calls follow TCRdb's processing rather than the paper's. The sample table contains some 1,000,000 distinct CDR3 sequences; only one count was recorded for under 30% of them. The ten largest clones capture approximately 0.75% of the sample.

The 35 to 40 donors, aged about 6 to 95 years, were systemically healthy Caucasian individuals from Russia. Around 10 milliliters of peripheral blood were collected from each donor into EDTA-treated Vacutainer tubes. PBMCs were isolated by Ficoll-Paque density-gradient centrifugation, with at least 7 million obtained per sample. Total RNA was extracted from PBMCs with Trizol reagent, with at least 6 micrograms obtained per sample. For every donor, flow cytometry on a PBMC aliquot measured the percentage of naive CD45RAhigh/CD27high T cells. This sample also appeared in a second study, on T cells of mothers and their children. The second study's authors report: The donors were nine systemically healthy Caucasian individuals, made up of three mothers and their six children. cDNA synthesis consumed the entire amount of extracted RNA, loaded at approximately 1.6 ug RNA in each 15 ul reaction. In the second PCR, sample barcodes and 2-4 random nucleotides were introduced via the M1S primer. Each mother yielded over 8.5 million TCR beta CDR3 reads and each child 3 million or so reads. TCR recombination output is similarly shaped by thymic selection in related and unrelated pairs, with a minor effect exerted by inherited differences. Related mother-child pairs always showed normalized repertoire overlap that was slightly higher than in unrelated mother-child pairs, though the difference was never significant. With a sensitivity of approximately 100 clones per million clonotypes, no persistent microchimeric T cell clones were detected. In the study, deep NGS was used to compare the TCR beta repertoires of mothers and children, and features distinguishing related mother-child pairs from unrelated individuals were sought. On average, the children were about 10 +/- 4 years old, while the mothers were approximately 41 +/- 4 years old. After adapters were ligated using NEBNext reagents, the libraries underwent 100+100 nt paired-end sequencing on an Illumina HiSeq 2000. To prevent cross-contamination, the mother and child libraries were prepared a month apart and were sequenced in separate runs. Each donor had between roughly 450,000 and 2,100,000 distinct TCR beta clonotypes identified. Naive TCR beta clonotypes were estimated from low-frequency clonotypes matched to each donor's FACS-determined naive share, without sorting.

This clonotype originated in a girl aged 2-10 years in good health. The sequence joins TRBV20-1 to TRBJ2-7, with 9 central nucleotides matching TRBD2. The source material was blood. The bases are TGCAGTGCTAGAGATATGGAGCGGGAGGCCACCTACGAGCAGTACTTC. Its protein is CSARDMEREATYEQYF.